The 12 T cell receptor beta chains below come from one sample, sequenced in a study of long-term antiretroviral therapy in people with HIV. The authors ran the immunoSEQ assay, v3.0, at survey level. The table came from immunoSEQ multiplex PCR; TCRdb's copy has only in-frame clones and leaves some out. The sample has 20,000 to 30,000 clones, around 87% seen once. This specimen was unsorted PBMCs, taken 1.9 years after starting antiretroviral therapy. These receptors originate from a woman in her 30s with HIV.

The chain uses TRBV5-1 and TRBJ2-5, with TRBD2 matching 10 bases. This CDR3 contains 15 residues. Germline CDR1 SGHRS, CDR2 YFSETQ. V lost 4 bases to trimming and J lost 2 bases; unmatched junction nucleotides: 5. The CDR3: CASSPGLAIQETQYF. In DNA form, the CDR3 reads TGCGCCAGCAGCCCGGGACTAGCGATACAAGAGACCCAGTACTTC.

The chain is built from TRBV10-1 and TRBJ2-5, with TRBD2 identical over 9 bases. CDR1 is WNHNN and CDR2 is SYGVQD in the germline V gene (reference sequence). V was pared by 8 bases and J by 5 bases, with 12 bases of the junction left unmatched. This CDR3 region has 15 residues. The CDR3 reads CASLPRGGRNETQYF. The CDR3 DNA sequence: TGCGCCAGCCTGCCGCGGGGGGGCAGGAATGAGACCCAGTACTTC.

This clone was seen a single time. This chain connects TRBV21-1 to TRBJ2-2. TRBV21-1 is a pseudogene. The CDR3 has 16 residues. CDR3 region: CASSKVRQKNTGELFF. CDR3 in DNA: TGTGCCAGCAGCAAAGTAAGGCAGAAAAACACCGGGGAGCTGTTTTTT.

This clone was detected a few times. CDR3 bases: TGTGCCAGCAGCTTGGGACAGGGTTCCTCGATTTTTGGCTACACCTTC. This translates into CASSLGQGSSIFGYTF. The rearrangement links TRBV5-4 to TRBJ1-2, with 7 bases fitting TRBD1. Germline assignment: CDR1 SGHNT and CDR2 YYREEE (reference sequence). The CDR3 runs 16 residues. V trimming: 0 bases; J trimming: 7 bases; junction bases outside the gene matches: 12.

On this clone: One end of the junction fails to match germline, which may point to a read error. The chain is built from TRBV27 and TRBJ1-2; 10 bases are a match to TRBD1. The germline gives CDR1 MNHEY, CDR2 SMNVEV (reference sequence). The CDR3 totals 15 residues. CDR3 protein: CASSPGTGAFYGHTF. The CDR3 region has the DNA TGTGCCAGCAGTCCGGGGACAGGGGCCTTCTATGGCCACACCTTC.

V is TRBV7-7 and J is TRBJ2-7; D is ambiguous. Germline CDR1 reads SSHAT; CDR2 reads FNYEAQ (reference sequence). V was clipped by 3 bases and J by 3 bases, with 9 bases between them. The CDR3 runs to 13 residues. CDR3 region: CASSLYSGYEQYF. The CDR3 region has the DNA TGTGCCAGCAGCTTGTACTCGGGCTACGAGCAGTACTTC.

The V call is TRBV5-1, the J call TRBJ1-2; weak D call: TRBD1 (6 bases). V lost 5 bases and J lost 0, with 14 bases in between. This CDR3 region has 15 residues. Germline V gives CDR1 SGHRS, CDR2 YFSETQ. The CDR3 DNA follows: TGCGCCAGCAGTTCTACAGGGTTAGCTAACTATGGCTACACCTTC. Translated: CASSSTGLANYGYTF.

The V gene is TRBV11-2, the J gene TRBJ1-6; possibly TRBD1 for D (6 bases). Germline V CDR1 and CDR2: SGHAT, FQNNGV. V gave up 8 bases and J gave up 6 bases, with 20 bases separating them. The CDR3 has 16 amino acids. The CDR3 sequence: CASGPLQGPGNSPLHF. CDR3 nucleotide sequence: TGTGCCAGCGGCCCTCTACAGGGCCCGGGTAATTCACCCCTCCACTTT.

This clone was found once. The V and J genes are TRBV11-1 and TRBJ1-2, with D perhaps TRBD1 (5 bases). The CDR3 runs 14 residues. The V and J ends lost 3 bases and 8 bases respectively, with 16 bases between them. CDR1 and CDR2 from the germline V gene are SGHAT and FQDESV (reference sequence). CDR3 coding DNA: TGTGCCAGCAGCTTGTCCAGGGCCTCTTACGGCTACACCTTC. The encoded protein is CASSLSRASYGYTF.

This rearrangement joins TRBV6-6 to TRBJ2-2; a weak D match, TRBD1 (6 bases). The V and J ends lost 1 base and 6 bases respectively, with 9 bases between them. The CDR3 spans 14 residues. Germline loops: CDR1 MNHNY, CDR2 SVGAGI (reference sequence). The CDR3 coding sequence is TGTGCCAGCAGTTACTTGCAGGGGCCCGGGGAGCTGTTTTTT. This translates into CASSYLQGPGELFF.

This rearrangement joins TRBV5-6 to TRBJ1-5, with 7 positions matching TRBD1. The CDR3 is made up of 14 amino acids. Looked up from germline, CDR1 is SGHDT and CDR2 is YYEEEE. J gave up 4 bases and V 4 bases, and 5 bases lay outside the gene matches. The DNA for the CDR3 is TGTGCCAGCAGCCCGGGACAGAATAATCAGCCCCAGCATTTT. This gives the protein CASSPGQNNQPQHF.

V is TRBV18 and J is TRBJ2-7; 8 bases are a match to TRBD1. Trimming at V came to 3 bases and at J to 4 bases, leaving 5 bases not matched to a gene. CDR1 is KGHSH and CDR2 is LQKENI in the germline V gene. There are 14 residues in the CDR3. CDR3 loop: CASSPGTGSYEQYF. In DNA, the CDR3 is TGTGCCAGCTCACCGGGGACAGGTTCTTACGAGCAGTACTTC. Looking up the rest from reference TRBV18 and TRBJ2-7 gives the full variable domain: NAGVMQNPRHLVRRRGQEARLRCSPMKGHSHVYWYRQLPEEGLKFMVYLQKENIIDESGMPKERFSAEFPKEGPSILRIQQVVRGDSAAYFCASSPGTGSYEQYFGPGTRLTVT.